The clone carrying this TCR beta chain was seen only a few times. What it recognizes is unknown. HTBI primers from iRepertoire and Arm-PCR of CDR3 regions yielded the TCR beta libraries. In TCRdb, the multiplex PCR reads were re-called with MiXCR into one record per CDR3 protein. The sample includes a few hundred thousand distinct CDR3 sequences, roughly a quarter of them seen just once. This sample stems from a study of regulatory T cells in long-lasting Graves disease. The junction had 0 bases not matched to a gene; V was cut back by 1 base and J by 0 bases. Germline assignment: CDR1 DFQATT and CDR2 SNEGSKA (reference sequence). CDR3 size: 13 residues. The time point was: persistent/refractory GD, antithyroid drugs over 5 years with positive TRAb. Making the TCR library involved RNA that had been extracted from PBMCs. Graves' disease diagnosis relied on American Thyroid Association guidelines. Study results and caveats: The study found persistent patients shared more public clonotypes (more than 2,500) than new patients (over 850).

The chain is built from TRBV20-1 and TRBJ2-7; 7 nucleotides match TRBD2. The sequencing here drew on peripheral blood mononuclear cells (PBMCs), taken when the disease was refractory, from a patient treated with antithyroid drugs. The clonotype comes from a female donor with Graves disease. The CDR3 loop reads CSARGGSSYEQYF. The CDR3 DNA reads TGCAGTGCTAGAGGCGGGAGCTCCTACGAGCAGTACTTC.